The 11 T cell receptor beta chains below were found in one sample sequenced in a study of beta chain features in type 1 diabetes. Overall study results and limits: In every one of the four CD4+ subsets, TCRB CDR3s were moderately but significantly shorter in Type 1 diabetes patients.

As every portion of the isolated RNA was reverse transcribed, the sequencing read expressed TCRB transcripts. This table comes from immunoSEQ multiplex PCR, and its TCRdb copy is limited to in-frame clones, with some not included. The sample gives roughly 300,000 clones, around 8.5% of which show up once; about 1% is in the top ten. These receptors' antigens are unknown. The sequencing sample was made of central memory CD4+ T cells from blood. The receptor source for this set is a man aged 25-45 years with type 1 diabetes.

V gene TRBV18 combines with J gene TRBJ1-2, with D maybe TRBD1 (5 bases). Germline V gene data show CDR1 as KGHSH and CDR2 as LQKENI. V was cut by 3 bases and J by 8 bases, with 13 bases left in between. The CDR3 has 13 amino acids. The CDR3 DNA follows: TGTGCCAGCTCACCGACAGATGCTGAGGGCTACACCTTC. Its translation: CASSPTDAEGYTF.

This clone was picked up a small number of times. This chain connects TRBV6-6 to TRBJ1-2; D gene unclear. The CDR3 covers 12 residues. In germline, CDR1 is MNHNY, CDR2 SVGAGI (reference sequence). The V end lost 6 bases, the J end lost 8 bases, and 13 bases lay between the germline ends. The CDR3 nucleotides are TGTGCCAGCAGCCTCGACGGCAAGGGCTACACCTTC. Protein sequence: CASSLDGKGYTF.

The V call is TRBV15, the J call TRBJ2-2, with 7 bases lining up with TRBD1. Trimming cost V 2 bases and J 6 bases; bases outside gene matches: 3. Germline loops: CDR1 LNHNV, CDR2 YYDKDF (reference sequence). This CDR3 contains 14 residues. CDR3 nucleotides: TGTGCCACCAGCAGAACAGGGGAAGCCGGGGAGCTGTTTTTT. Amino acid sequence: CATSRTGEAGELFF.

The V and J genes are TRBV7-2 and TRBJ1-1; 10 bases are shared with TRBD1. The CDR3 covers 15 residues. Trimming at V came to 5 bases and at J to 3 bases, leaving 6 bases not matched to a gene. Germline-derived CDR1 and CDR2 are SGHTA and FQGNSA. The CDR3 region has the DNA TGTGCCAGCAGCCCGGACAGGGGGAGGTACACTGAAGCTTTCTTT. Protein: CASSPDRGRYTEAFF.

This clone was found a few times. This chain uses TRBV27 with TRBJ2-1; the match to TRBD1 covers 7 bases. CDR1 is MNHEY, CDR2 SMNVEV, per germline (reference sequence). CDR3 length: 15 residues. The ends lost 7 bases at V and 2 bases at J; junction bases unmatched: 8. In DNA, the CDR3 is TGTGCCAGCACGCCCTGGCAGGGGGCCTACAATGAGCAGTTCTTC. Protein sequence: CASTPWQGAYNEQFF.

The chain is built from TRBV9 and TRBJ2-7; 12 bases line up with TRBD2. Germline V gene lookup returns CDR1 SGDLS and CDR2 YYNGEE. V shed 0 bases and J 6 bases; nucleotides not matched to a gene: 4. This CDR3 region has 15 residues. CDR3 sequence reads: CASSVASGGAGEQYF. The CDR3 DNA reads TGTGCCAGCAGCGTAGCTAGCGGGGGGGCTGGCGAGCAGTACTTC. The full variable domain, completed using reference TRBV9 and TRBJ2-7, is DSGVTQTPKHLITATGQRVTLRCSPRSGDLSVYWYQQSLDQGLQFLIQYYNGEERAKGNILERFSAQQFPDLHSELNLSSLELGDSALYFCASSVASGGAGEQYFGPGTRLTVT.

This clone was counted at least ten times. V usage is TRBV4-3 and J usage is TRBJ2-7; 9 nucleotides line up with TRBD2. The J segment lost 1 base and the V segment lost 0 bases, leaving 7 bases of the junction unmatched. The CDR3 has 17 amino acids. Germline CDR1 and CDR2: LGHNA and YSLEER. The CDR3 DNA reads as TGCGCCAGCAGCCAAGATGTGTTAGCGGGGGTTTCCTACGAGCAGTACTTC. Protein product: CASSQDVLAGVSYEQYF.

The genes are TRBV7-2 and TRBJ2-7, with a weak D call TRBD2 (5 bases). Looked up from germline, CDR1 is SGHTA and CDR2 is FQGNSA. Trimming removed 2 bases from V and 5 bases from J, with 13 bases in between. The CDR3 totals 14 residues. Here the CDR3 reads CASSLSGVIDEQYF. In DNA, the CDR3 is TGTGCCAGCAGCTTATCCGGGGTGATCGACGAGCAGTACTTC.

This clone came up a few times. CDR3 in amino acids: CSVPLASQETQYF. The CDR3 DNA reads TGCAGCGTACCACTAGCCTCACAAGAGACCCAGTACTTC. V is TRBV29-1 and J is TRBJ2-5; D might be TRBD2 (6 bases). V lost 6 bases and J 2 bases, leaving 13 bases between the germline ends. The CDR3 runs to 13 residues. The germline gives CDR1 SQVTM, CDR2 ANQGSEA.

This clone was counted only a few times. This chain links TRBV7-2 with TRBJ2-2; D gene uncertain. Germline V CDR1 and CDR2: SGHTA, FQGNSA. CDR3 length: 15 residues. Trimming removed 5 bases at V and 2 bases at J, with 12 bases between. The CDR3 is CASSLSGTNTGELFF. For the CDR3, the DNA is TGTGCCAGCAGCCTCTCCGGCACAAACACCGGGGAGCTGTTTTTT.

This clone occurred a few times. At one of its ends the junction is not consistent with the germline gene, which may arise from a read error. The chain couples TRBV7-9 to TRBJ2-7; D call uncertain. Germline CDR1 reads SEHNR; CDR2 reads FQNEAQ (reference sequence). CDR3 length equals 10 residues. The CDR3 sequence: CASSLSQIDF. CDR3 in DNA: TGTGCCAGCAGCTTATCCCAAATAGATTTC.